This T cell receptor (beta chain) was documented in a study of PD-1 blockade in classical Hodgkin lymphoma. On this clone itself: Antigen specificity is unknown.

The repertoire was sequenced with immunoSEQ multiplex PCR; TCRdb's copy has only in-frame clones and lacks some. This sample has some 150,000 clones; 78% occur once, and the top ten carry 7% to 9.5%. After autologous stem cell transplantation all patients relapsed, and prior brentuximab vedotin exposure differed between cohorts. Best outcomes ranged across complete response, partial response and progressive disease. Trimming cost V 1 base and J 2 bases; bases outside gene matches: 0. CDR3 length: 16 residues. From germline, CDR1 is MGHRA and CDR2 YSYEKL. General study results and limits: CD8+ TCR diversity did not rise significantly by C4D1, unlike CD4+. Patients with a complete response exhibited baseline diversity comparable to newly diagnosed patients. Exclusion removed patients who began nivolumab under 1 year after ASCT.

This sequence originates from a human donor with classical Hodgkin lymphoma. The rearrangement joins TRBV4-1 to TRBJ2-6, with TRBD1 matching over 9 bases. Specimen: peripheral blood mononuclear cells (PBMCs), collected before the second cycle of nivolumab. The CDR3 bases are TGCGCCAGCAGCCAAGGGACAGGGGCTGGGGCCAACGTCCTGACTTTC. Translated, it gives CASSQGTGAGANVLTF.